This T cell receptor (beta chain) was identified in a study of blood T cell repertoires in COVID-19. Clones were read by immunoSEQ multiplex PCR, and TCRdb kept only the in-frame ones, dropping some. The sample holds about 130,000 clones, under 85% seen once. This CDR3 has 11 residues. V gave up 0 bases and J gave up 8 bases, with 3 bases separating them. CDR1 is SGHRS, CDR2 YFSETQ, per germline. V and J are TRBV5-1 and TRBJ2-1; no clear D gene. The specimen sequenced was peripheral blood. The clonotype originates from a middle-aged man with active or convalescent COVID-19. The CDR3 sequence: CASSLADEQFF. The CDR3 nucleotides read TGCGCCAGCAGCTTGGCCGATGAGCAGTTCTTC.